This T cell receptor beta chain originates from a study of synovial regulatory T cells in juvenile arthritis. Points from the study as a whole: Synovial Teff and blood CPL repertoires partially overlapped with iaTreg TCR repertoires, which were largely patient-private. iaTreg cells shared more CDR3 sequences with synovial Tregs than other blood Tregs did.

This CDR3 is 16 amino acids long. There is no recorded DNA. Germline V gene data show CDR1 as KGHSH and CDR2 as LQKENI. Using immunoSEQ multiplex PCR, the repertoire was profiled, and TCRdb retains in-frame clones only, with some absent. The listing records approximately 6,400 clones. Note on this clone: What it binds is not known.

The sequenced material came from Treg cells from blood. Subset here: remaining (HLA-DR-negative) circulating blood Treg cells. The source of this sequence is a donor between 2 and 29 years old with juvenile idiopathic arthritis. This rearrangement joins TRBV18 to TRBJ2-2; TCRdb picks TRBD1, but there is no DNA to check that call. CDR3: CASSPRQDRNTGELFF.